This T cell receptor beta chain was recovered during a study of blood T cell repertoires in COVID-19. For the study at large: Samples of COVID-19 (acute and convalescent) were obtained from the United States, Italy and Spain.

Authors' analysis steps: The assay estimated nucleated cells by amplifying reference gene primers. The assay was immunoSEQ multiplex PCR, and TCRdb's table has in-frame clones only and misses some. D and trimming were read from the DNA, whereas the V and J calls and clone size are those reported in that table. The sample gives some 170,000 clones, 87% of which show up once; approximately 1.4% is in the top ten. Trimming removed 5 bases from V and 4 bases from J, with 17 bases in between. Looked up from germline, CDR1 is SGHVS and CDR2 is FNYEAQ. The CDR3 covers 15 residues. Sequencing used peripheral blood. The rearrangement joins TRBV7-6 to TRBJ1-2; D ambiguous. The clonotype originates from a woman aged 50 to 60 with acute or convalescent COVID-19. The CDR3 here is CASSESVVGSYGYTF. The CDR3 DNA reads TGTGCCAGCAGCGAAAGCGTTGTAGGGAGCTATGGCTACACCTTC.